This T cell receptor beta chain was retrieved from a study of T cell responses to AZD1222 COVID-19 vaccine. This clone has a handful of counts. Profiling relied on immunoSEQ multiplex PCR, and the TCRdb table lists in-frame clones only, not all of them. The sample includes 90,000 to 120,000 clones, 70% to 90% of them seen just once. Germline V gene lookup returns CDR1 SEHNR and CDR2 FQNEAQ (reference sequence). The CDR3 totals 16 residues. Trimming left V 4 bases short and J 3 bases short, with 15 bases between. The V call is TRBV7-9, the J call TRBJ1-4, with D possibly TRBD1 on 5 matching bases. The clonotype originates from an adult who received the AZD1222 COVID-19 vaccine. Sequenced material: peripheral blood, taken 28 days after the second AZD1222 dose. In DNA, the CDR3 is TGTGCCAGCAGCTCTATACAGGAGGCAGCTAATGAAAAACTGTTTTTT. Protein product: CASSSIQEAANEKLFF.